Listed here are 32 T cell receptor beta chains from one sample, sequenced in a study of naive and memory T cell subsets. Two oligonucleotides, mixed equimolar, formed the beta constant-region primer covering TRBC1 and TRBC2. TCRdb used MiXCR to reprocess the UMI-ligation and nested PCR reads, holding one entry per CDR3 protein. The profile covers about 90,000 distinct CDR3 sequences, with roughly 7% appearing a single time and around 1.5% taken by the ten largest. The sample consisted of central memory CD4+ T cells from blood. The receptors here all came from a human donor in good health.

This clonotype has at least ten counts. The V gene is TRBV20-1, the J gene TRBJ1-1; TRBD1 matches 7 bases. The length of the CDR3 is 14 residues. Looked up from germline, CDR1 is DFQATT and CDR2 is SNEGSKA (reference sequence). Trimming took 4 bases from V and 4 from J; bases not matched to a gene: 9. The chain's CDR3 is CSANEGAGSTEAFF. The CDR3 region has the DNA TGCAGTGCTAACGAGGGGGCTGGGAGCACTGAAGCTTTCTTT.

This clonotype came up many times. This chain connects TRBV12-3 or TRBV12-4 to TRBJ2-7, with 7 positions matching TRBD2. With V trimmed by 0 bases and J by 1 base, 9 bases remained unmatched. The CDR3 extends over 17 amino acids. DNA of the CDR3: TGTGCCAGCAGTTTAGCGGGAGGGCAATCTAGATCCTACGAGCAGTACTTC. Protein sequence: CASSLAGGQSRSYEQYF.

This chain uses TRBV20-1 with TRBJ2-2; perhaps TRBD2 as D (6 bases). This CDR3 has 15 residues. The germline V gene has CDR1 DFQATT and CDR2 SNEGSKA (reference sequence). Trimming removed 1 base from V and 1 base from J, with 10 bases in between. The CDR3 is CSARAGSGNTGELFF. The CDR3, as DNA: TGCAGTGCTAGAGCGGGTAGCGGGAACACCGGGGAGCTGTTTTTT.

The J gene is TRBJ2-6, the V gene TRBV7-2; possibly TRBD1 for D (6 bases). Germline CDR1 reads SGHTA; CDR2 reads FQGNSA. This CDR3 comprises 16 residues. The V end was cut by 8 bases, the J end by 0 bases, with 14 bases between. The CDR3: CASSRQALSGANVLTF. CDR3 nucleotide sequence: TGTGCCAGCTCCCGACAGGCCCTCTCTGGGGCCAACGTCCTGACTTTC.

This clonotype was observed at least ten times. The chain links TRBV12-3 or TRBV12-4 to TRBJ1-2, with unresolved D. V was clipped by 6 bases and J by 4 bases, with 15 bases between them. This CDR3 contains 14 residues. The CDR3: CASRPGFTPYGYTF. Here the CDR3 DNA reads TGTGCCAGCAGACCAGGCTTTACTCCCTATGGCTACACCTTC.

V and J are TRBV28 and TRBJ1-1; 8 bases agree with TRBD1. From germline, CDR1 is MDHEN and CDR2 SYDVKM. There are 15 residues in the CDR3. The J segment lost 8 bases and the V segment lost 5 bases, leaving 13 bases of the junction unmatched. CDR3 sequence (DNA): TGTGCCAGCAGTGAACACAGGGGGGGGGGTATGGAAGCTTTCTTT. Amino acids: CASSEHRGGGMEAFF.

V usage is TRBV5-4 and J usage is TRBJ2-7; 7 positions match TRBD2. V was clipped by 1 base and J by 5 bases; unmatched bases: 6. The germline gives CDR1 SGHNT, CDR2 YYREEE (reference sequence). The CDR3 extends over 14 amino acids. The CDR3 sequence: CASSLIQTSHEQYF. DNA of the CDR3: TGTGCCAGCAGCTTGATCCAGACTAGCCACGAGCAGTACTTC.

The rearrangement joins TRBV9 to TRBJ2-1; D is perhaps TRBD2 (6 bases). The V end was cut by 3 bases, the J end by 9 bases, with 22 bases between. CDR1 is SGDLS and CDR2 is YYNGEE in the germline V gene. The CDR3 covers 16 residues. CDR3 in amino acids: CASSARGAGGGSEQFF. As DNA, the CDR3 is TGTGCCAGCAGCGCCCGAGGGGCCGGGGGTGGAAGTGAGCAGTTCTTC.

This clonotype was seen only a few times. The CDR3 protein is CASSYKAGGGEQYF. CDR3 in DNA: TGTGCCAGCAGTTACAAGGCGGGAGGAGGAGAGCAGTACTTC. This chain links TRBV6-6 with TRBJ2-7; the match to TRBD2 covers 8 bases. The CDR3 has 14 residues. From germline, CDR1 is MNHNY and CDR2 SVGAGI (reference sequence). V lost 2 bases and J lost 7; bases outside the gene matches: 7.

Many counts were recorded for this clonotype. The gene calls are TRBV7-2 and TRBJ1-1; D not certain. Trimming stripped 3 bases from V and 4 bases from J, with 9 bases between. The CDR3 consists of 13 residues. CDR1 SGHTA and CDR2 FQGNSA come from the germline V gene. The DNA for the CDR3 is TGTGCCAGCAGCTTTAGAAGGACCACTGAAGCTTTCTTT. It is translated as CASSFRRTTEAFF.

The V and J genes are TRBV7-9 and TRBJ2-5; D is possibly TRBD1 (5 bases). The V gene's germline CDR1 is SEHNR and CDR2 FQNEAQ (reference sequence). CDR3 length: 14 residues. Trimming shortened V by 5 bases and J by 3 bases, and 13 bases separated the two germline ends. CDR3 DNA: TGTGCCAGCAGCGCAAACAGCAGGGAAGAGACCCAGTACTTC. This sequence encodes CASSANSREETQYF. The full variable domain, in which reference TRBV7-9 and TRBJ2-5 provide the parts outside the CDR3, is DTGVSQNPRHKITKRGQNVTFRCDPISEHNRLYWYRQTLGQGPEFLTYFQNEAQLEKSRLLSDRFSAERPKGSFSTLEIQRTEQGDSAMYLCASSANSREETQYFGPGTRLLVL.

The CDR3 sequence: CAISERVEVHEQYF. The DNA of the CDR3 is TGTGCCATCAGTGAGAGAGTGGAAGTCCACGAGCAGTACTTC. The chain joins TRBV10-3 to TRBJ2-7; D unclear. The CDR3 is 14 amino acids. In germline, CDR1 is ENHRY, CDR2 SYGVKD. Trimming removed 2 bases from V and 5 bases from J, with 13 bases in between.

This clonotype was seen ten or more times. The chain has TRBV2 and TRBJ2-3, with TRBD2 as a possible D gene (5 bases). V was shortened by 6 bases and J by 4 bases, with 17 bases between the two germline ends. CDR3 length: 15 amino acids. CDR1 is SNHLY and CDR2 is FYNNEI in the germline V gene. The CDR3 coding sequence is TGTGCCAGCAGCAAATACTTCAGCGGCTCAGATACGCAGTATTTT. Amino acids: CASSKYFSGSDTQYF.

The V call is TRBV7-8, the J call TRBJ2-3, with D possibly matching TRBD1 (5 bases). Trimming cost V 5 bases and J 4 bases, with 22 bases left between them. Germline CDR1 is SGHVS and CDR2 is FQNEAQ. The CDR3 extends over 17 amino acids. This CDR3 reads CASSRSPRQSIADTQYF. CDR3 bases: TGTGCCAGCAGCAGATCCCCTAGACAGTCAATTGCAGATACGCAGTATTTT. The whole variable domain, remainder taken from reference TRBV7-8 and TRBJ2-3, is GAGVSQSPRYKVAKRGQDVALRCDPISGHVSLFWYQQALGQGPEFLTYFQNEAQLDKSGLPSDRFFAERPEGSVSTLKIQRTQQEDSAVYLCASSRSPRQSIADTQYFGPGTRLTVL.

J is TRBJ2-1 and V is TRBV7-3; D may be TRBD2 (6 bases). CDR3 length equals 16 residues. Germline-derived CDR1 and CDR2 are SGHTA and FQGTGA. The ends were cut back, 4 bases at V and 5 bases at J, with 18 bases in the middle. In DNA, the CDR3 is TGTGCCAGCAGCTACGGGCAGGGCGGGATGAACAATGAGCAGTTCTTC. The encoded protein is CASSYGQGGMNNEQFF.

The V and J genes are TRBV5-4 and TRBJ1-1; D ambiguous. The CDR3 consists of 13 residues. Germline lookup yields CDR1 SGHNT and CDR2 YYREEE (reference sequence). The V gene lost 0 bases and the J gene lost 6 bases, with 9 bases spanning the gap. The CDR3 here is CASSLGPRPEAFF. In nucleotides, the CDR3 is TGTGCCAGCAGCTTGGGGCCAAGGCCTGAAGCTTTCTTT.

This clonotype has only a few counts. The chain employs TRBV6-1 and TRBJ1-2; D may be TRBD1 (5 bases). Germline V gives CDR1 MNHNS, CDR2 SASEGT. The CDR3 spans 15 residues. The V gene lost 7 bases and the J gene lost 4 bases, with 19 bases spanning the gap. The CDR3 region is CASTPMGGEGYGYTF. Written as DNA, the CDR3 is TGTGCCAGCACCCCCATGGGGGGGGAAGGCTATGGCTACACCTTC.

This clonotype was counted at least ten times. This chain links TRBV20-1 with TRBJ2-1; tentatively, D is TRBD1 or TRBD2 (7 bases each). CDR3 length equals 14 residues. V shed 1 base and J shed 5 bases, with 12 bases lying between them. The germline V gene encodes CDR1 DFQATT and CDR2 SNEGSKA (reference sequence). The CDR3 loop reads CSARGGGQNNEQFF. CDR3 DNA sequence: TGCAGTGCTAGAGGGGGGGGACAGAACAATGAGCAGTTCTTC.

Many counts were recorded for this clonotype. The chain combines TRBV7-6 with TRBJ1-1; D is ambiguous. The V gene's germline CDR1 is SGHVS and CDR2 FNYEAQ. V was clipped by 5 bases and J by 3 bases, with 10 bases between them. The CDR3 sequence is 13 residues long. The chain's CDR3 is CASSPRTDTEAFF. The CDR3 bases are TGTGCCAGCAGCCCCCGGACGGACACTGAAGCTTTCTTT.

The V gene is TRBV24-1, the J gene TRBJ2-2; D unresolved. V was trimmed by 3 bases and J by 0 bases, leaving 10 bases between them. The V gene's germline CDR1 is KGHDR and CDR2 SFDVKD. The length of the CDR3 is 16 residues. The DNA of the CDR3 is TGTGCCACCAGTGATGATGCAAGATCGAACACCGGGGAGCTGTTTTTT. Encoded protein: CATSDDARSNTGELFF.

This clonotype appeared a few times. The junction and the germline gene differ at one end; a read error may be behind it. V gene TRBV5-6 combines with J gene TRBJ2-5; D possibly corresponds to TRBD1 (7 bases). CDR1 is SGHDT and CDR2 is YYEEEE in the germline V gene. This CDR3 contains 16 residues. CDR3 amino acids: CASTLLGGGAQETQYF. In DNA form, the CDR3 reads TGTGCCAGCACCTTGTTAGGAGGGGGCGCCCAAGAGACCCAGTACTTC.

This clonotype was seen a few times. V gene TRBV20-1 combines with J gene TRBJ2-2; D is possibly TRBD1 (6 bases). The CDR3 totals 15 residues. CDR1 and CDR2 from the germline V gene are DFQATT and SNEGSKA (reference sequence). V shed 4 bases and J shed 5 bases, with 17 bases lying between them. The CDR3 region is CSAMEQGRRTGELFF. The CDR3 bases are TGCAGTGCTATGGAACAGGGCCGACGGACCGGGGAGCTGTTTTTT.

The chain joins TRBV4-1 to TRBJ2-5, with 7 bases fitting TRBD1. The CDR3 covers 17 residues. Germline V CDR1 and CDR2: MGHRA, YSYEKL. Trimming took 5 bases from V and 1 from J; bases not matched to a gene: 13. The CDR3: CASSARTGTAIQETQYF. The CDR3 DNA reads TGCGCCAGCAGCGCACGCACCGGGACAGCCATCCAAGAGACCCAGTACTTC.

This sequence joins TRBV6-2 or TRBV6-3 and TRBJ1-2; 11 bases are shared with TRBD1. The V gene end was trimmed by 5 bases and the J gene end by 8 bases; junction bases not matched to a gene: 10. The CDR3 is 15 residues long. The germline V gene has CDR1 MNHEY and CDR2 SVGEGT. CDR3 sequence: CASSPRDRGTFGYTF. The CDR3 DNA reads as TGTGCCAGCAGTCCCCGGGACAGGGGGACCTTCGGCTACACCTTC.

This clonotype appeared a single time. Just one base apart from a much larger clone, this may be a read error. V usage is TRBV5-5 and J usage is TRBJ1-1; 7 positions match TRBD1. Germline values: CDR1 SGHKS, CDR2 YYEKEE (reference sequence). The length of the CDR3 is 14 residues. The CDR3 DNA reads TGTGCCAGCAGCCCGGGGACAGCGAACACTGAAGCTTTATTT. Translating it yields CASSPGTANTEALF. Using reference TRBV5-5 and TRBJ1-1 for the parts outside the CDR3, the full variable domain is DAGVTQSPTHLIKTRGQQVTLRCSPISGHKSVSWYQQVLGQGPQFIFQYYEKEERGRGNFPDRFSARQFPNYSSELNVNALLLGDSALYLCASSPGTANTEALFGQGTRLTVV.

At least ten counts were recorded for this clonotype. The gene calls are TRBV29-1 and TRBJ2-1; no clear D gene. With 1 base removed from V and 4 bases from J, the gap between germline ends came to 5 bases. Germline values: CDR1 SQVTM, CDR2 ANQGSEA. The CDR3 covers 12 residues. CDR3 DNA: TGCAGCGTTGAAGTTAGATACAATGAGCAGTTCTTC. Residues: CSVEVRYNEQFF.

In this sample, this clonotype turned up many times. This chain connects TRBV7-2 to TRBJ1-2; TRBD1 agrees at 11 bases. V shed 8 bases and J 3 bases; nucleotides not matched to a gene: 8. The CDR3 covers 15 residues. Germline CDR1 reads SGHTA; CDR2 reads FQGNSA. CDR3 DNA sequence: TGTGCCAGCTCGAGGACAGGGGGCAGCGACTATGGCTACACCTTC. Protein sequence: CASSRTGGSDYGYTF.

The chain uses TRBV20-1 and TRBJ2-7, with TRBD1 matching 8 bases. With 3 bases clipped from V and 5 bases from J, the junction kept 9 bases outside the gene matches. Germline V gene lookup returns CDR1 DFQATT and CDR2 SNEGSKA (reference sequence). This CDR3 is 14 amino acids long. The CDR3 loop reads CSARGGQGNDEQYF. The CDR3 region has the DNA TGCAGTGCTAGGGGAGGACAGGGAAATGACGAGCAGTACTTC.

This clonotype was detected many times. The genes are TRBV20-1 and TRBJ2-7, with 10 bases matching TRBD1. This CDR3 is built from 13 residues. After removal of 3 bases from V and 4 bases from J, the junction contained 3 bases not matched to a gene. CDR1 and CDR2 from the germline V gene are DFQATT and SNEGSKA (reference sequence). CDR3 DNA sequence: TGCAGTGCTAGGGGACAGGGGAGGTACGAGCAGTACTTC. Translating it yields CSARGQGRYEQYF.

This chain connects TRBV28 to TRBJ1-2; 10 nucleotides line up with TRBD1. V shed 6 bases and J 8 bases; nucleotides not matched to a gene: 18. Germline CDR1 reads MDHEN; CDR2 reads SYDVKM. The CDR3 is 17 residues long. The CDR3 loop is CASSLRPGQGIPRGYTF. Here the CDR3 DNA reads TGTGCCAGCAGCCTGAGGCCGGGACAGGGGATCCCCAGAGGCTACACCTTC.

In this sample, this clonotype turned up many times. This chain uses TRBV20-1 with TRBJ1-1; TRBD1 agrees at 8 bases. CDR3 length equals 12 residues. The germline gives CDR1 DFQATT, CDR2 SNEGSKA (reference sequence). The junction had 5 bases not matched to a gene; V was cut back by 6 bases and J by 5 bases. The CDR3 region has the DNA TGCAGTGCCAGGACAGGGAAGACTGAAGCTTTCTTT. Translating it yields CSARTGKTEAFF.

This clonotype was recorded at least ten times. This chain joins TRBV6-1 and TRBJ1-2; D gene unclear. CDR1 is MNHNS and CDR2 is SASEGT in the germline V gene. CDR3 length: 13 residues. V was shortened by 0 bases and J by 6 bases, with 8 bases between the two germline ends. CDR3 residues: CASSEALGDGYTF. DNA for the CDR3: TGTGCCAGCAGTGAAGCGTTGGGCGATGGCTACACCTTC.